These T cell receptor beta chains were read from a single sample in a study of shared T cell receptors in the human thymus. Produced via immunoSEQ multiplex PCR; TCRdb's table is partial and in-frame only. The repertoire includes 700,000 or so clones, 75% to 90% of them detected once, and more than 0.008% sits in the top ten. These same data were also listed under a study on human thymus T cells.

Sequenced material: thymocytes. The receptor set was obtained from a girl under two years old with a congenital heart defect. Both conserved end residues are part of each CDR3.

TRBJ1-6,20,TRBV27,CASSFRRFPRGLTTWAPLHF
TRBJ1-2,20,TRBV27,CASSLYPIGQVAAGPYGYTF
TRBJ2-1,16,TRBV27,CASSREQASSYNEQFF
TRBJ1-6,15,TRBV12-5,CASCVSAGRNSPLHF
TRBJ1-5,13,TRBV7-2,CASSLRGAKAQHF
TRBJ1-1,13,TRBV10-3,CATKRGPGTEAFF
TRBJ2-3,12,TRBV29-1,CSARGLGDTQYF
TRBJ1-1,17,TRBV28,CASSSHLGGGKGTEAFF
TRBJ1-2,15,TRBV25-1,CASSAWTGIRDGYTF
TRBJ2-5,21,TRBV12-5,CASGLPRPPTPGHRSEETQYF
TRBJ1-1,16,TRBV19,CASSFGLDRTNTEAFF
TRBJ2-7,16,TRBV2,CASSEARTHRTYEQYF
TRBJ1-6,13,TRBV30,CAWSVLGNSPLHF
TRBJ1-1,14,TRBV10-1,CASSAGTGDTEAFF
TRBJ1-3,14,TRBV5-1,CASSSGISGNTIYF
TRBJ1-6,15,TRBV28,CASSSPTEYNSPLHF
TRBJ1-1,11,TRBV5-5,CASSLGAGAFF
TRBJ1-2,14,TRBV6-1,CASSGALTNYGYTF
TRBJ1-3,17,TRBV10-3,CAIRVSLGSSSGNTIYF
TRBJ1-6,12,TRBV28,CASSSSNSPLHF
TRBJ1-4,16,TRBV11-3,CASSLDRGRLGEKLFF
TRBJ2-7,16,TRBV7-9,CASSLYGLGFEQFEYF
TRBJ2-7,14,TRBV2,CASSVRDRSYEQYF
TRBJ2-5,17,TRBV27,CASSLTFVAGVRETQYF
TRBJ1-5,14,TRBV6-4,CASSPTTGDQPQHF
TRBJ2-7,15,TRBV28,CASTLGGASTYEQYF
TRBJ1-3,18,TRBV9,CASSVERRVDIAGNTIYF
TRBJ2-5,14,TRBV7-9,CASTKPSGAETQYF
TRBJ1-2,14,TRBV7-6,CASSPSAGPYGYTF
TRBJ2-7,15,TRBV13,CASRSRTSGAHEQYF
TRBJ1-4,15,TRBV5-5,CASSPETGWDEKLFF
TRBJ2-3,15,TRBV2,CASTTMRQLTDTQYF
TRBJ1-1,14,TRBV4-1,CASSQEEGNTEAFF
TRBJ1-4,15,TRBV4-1,CASSQEGQGSSLLFF
TRBJ1-1,13,TRBV19,CASRTGLNTEAFF
TRBJ2-5,14,TRBV5-1,CASSPDPGQETQYF
TRBJ1-1,14,TRBV5-1,CASSWGQGHTEAFF